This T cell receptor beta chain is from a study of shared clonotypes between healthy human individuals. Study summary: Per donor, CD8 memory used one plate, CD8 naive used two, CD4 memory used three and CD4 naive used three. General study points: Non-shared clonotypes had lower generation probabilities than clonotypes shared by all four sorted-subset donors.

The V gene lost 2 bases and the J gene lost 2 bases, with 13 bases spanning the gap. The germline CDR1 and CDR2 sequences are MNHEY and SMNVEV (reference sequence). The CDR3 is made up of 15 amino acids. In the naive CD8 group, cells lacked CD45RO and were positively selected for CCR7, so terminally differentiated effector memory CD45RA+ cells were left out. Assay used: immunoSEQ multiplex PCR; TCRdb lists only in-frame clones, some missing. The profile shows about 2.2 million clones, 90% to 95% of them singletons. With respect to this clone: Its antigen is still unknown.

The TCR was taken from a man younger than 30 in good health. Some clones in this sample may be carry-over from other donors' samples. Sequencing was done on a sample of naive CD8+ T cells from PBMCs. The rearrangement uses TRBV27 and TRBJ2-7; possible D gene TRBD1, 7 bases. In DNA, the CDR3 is TGTGCCAGCAGTTTAGGAGGGGGCTTCGCCTACGAGCAGTACTTC. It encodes CASSLGGGFAYEQYF.